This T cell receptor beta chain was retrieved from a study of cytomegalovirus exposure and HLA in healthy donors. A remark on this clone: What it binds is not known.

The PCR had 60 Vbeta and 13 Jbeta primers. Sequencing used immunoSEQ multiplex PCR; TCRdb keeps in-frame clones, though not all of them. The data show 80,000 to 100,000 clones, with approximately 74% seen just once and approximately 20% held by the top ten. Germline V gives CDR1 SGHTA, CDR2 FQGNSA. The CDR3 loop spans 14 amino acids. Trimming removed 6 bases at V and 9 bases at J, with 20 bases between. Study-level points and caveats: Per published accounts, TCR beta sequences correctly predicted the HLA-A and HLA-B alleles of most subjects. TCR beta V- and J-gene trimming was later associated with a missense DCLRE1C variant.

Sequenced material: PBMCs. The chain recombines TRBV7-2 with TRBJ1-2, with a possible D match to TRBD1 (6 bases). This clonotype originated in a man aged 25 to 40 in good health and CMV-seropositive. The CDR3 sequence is CASRKGVESKSYTF. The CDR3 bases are TGTGCCAGCAGGAAGGGGGTTGAAAGTAAGAGCTACACCTTC.